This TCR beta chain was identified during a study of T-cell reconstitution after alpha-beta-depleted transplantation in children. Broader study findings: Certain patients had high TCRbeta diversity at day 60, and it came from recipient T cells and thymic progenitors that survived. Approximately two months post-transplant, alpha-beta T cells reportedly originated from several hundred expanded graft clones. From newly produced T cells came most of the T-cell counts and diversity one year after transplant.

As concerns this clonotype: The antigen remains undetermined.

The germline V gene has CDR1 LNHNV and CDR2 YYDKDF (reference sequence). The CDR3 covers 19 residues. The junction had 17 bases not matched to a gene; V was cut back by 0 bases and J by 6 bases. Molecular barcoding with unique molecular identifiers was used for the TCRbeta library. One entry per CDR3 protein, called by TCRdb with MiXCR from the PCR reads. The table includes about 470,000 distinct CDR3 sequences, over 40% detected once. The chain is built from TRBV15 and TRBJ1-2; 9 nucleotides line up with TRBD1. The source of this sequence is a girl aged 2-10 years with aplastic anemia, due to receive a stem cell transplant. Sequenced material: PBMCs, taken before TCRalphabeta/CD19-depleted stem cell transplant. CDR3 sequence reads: CATSRDRGAVIGTGNGYTF. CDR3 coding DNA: TGTGCCACCAGCAGAGATCGCGGGGCCGTCATTGGGACAGGGAATGGCTACACCTTC.